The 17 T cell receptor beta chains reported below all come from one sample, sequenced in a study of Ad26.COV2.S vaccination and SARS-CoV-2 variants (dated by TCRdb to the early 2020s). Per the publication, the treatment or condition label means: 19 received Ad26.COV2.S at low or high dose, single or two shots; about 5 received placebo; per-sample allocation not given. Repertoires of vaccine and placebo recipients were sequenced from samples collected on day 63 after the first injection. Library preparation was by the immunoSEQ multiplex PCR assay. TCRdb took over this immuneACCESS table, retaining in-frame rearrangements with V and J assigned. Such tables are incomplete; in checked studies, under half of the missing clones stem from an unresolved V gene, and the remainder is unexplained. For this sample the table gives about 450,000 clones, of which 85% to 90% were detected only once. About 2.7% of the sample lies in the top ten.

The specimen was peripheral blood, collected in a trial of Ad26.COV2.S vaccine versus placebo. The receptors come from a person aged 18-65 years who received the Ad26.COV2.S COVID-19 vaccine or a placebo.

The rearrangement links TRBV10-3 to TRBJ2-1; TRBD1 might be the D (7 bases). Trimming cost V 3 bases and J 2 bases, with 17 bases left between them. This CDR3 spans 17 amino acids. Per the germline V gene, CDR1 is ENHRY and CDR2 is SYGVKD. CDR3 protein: CAISDSGGTATYNEQFF. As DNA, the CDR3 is TGTGCCATCAGTGATAGCGGCGGGACAGCGACCTACAATGAGCAGTTCTTC.

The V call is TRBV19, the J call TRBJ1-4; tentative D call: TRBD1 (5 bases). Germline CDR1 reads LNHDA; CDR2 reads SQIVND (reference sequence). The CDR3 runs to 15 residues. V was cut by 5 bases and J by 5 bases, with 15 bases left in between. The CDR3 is CASSGGYSPNEKLFF. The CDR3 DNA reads TGTGCCAGTAGTGGGGGATACAGTCCCAATGAAAAACTGTTTTTT.

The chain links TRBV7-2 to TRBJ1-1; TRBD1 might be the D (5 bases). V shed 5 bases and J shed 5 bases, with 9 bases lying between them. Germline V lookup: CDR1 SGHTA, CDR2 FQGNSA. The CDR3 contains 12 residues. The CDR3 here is CASSPGLTEAFF. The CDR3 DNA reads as TGTGCCAGCAGCCCGGGACTGACTGAAGCTTTCTTT.

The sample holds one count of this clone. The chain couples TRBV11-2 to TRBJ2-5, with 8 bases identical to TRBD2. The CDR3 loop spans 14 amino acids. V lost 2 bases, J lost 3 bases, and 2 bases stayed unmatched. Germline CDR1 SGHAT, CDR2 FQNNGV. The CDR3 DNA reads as TGTGCCAGCAGCTTACTACTAGCGGAAGAGACCCAGTACTTC. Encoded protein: CASSLLLAEETQYF.

The chain's CDR3 is CASSLDASSYEQYV. The CDR3 DNA follows: TGTGCCAGCAGTTTGGACGCGAGCTCCTACGAGCAGTACGTC. The V gene is TRBV28, the J gene TRBJ2-7; D remains ambiguous. V gave up 3 bases and J gave up 0 bases, with 9 bases separating them. The CDR3 loop spans 14 amino acids. The germline gives CDR1 MDHEN, CDR2 SYDVKM.

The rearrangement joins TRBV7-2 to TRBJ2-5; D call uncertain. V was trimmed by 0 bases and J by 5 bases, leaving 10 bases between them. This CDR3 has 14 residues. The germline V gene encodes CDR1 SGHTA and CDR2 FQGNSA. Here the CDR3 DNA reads TGTGCCAGCAGCTTAGCGCTTATATATGAGACCCAGTACTTC. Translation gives CASSLALIYETQYF.

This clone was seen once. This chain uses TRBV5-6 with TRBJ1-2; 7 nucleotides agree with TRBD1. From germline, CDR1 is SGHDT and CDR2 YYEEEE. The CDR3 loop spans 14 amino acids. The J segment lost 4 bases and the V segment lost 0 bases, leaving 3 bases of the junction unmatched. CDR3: CASSLGGTAYGYTF. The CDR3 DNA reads TGTGCCAGCAGCTTGGGCGGGACAGCCTATGGCTACACCTTC.

The chain's CDR3 is CASSQDLAGGIMNTEAFF. The CDR3 nucleotides read TGCGCCAGCAGCCAAGATCTGGCGGGGGGAATCATGAACACTGAAGCTTTCTTT. The chain is built from TRBV4-3 and TRBJ1-1; TRBD1 might be the D (5 bases). Germline assignment: CDR1 LGHNA and CDR2 YSLEER. The CDR3 is 18 residues long. Trimming stripped 0 bases from V and 0 bases from J, with 17 bases between.

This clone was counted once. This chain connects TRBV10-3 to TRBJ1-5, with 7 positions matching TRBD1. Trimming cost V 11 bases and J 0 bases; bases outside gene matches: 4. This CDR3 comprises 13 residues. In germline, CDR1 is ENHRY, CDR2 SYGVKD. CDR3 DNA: TGTGCCGTCCAGGGGGATAGCAATCAGCCCCAGCATTTT. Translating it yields CAVQGDSNQPQHF.

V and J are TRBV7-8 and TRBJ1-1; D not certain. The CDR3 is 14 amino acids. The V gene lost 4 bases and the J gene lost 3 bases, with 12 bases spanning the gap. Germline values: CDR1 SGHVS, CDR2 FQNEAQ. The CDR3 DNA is TGTGCCAGCAGCTCGGACCCTTGGGACACTGAAGCTTTCTTT. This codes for CASSSDPWDTEAFF.

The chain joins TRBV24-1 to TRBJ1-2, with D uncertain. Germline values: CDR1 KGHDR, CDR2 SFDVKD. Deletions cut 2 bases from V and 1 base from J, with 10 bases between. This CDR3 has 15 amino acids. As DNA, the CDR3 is TGTGCCACCAGTGATTCGGCCGGGCATAACTATGGCTACACCTTC. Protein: CATSDSAGHNYGYTF.

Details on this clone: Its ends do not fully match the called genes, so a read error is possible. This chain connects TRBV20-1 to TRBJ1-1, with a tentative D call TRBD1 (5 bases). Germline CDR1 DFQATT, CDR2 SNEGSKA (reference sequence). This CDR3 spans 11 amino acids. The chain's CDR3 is CSGVLNTEAFF. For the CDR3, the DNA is TGTTCGGGGGTCCTGAACACTGAAGCTTTCTTT.

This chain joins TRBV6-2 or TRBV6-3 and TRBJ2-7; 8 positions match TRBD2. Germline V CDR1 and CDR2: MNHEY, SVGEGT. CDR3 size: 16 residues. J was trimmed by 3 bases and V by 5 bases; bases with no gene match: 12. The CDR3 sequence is CASSRPWGSGNYEQYV. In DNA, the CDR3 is TGTGCCAGCAGTAGGCCCTGGGGTAGCGGGAACTACGAGCAGTACGTC.

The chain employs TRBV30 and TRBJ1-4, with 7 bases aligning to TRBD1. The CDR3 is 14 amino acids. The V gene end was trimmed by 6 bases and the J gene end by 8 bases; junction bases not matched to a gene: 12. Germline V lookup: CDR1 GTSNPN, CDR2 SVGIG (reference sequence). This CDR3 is CACECTGVREKLFF. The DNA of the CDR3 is TGTGCCTGCGAATGTACAGGGGTGCGCGAAAAACTGTTTTTT. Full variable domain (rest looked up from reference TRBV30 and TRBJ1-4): SQTIHQWPATLVQPVGSPLSLECTVEGTSNPNLYWYRQAAGRGLQLLFYSVGIGQISSEVPQNLSASRPQDRQFILSSKKLLLSDSGFYLCACECTGVREKLFFGSGTQLSVL.

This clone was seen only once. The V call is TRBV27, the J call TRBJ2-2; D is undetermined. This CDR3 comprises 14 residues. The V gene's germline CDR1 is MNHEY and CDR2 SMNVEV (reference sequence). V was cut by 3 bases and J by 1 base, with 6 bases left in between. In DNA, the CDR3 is TGTGCCAGCAGTTTTCTCAGGAACACCGGGGAGCTGTTTTTT. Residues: CASSFLRNTGELFF.

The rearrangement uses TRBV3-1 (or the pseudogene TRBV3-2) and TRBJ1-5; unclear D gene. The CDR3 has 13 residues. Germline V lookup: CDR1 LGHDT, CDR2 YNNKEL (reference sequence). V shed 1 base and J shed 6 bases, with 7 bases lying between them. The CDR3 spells CASSQGYPQPQHF. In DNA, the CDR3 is TGTGCCAGCAGCCAAGGGTATCCTCAGCCCCAGCATTTT.

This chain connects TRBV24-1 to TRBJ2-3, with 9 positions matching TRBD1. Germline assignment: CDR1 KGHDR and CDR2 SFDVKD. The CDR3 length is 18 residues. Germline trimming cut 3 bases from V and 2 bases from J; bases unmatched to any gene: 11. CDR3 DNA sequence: TGTGCCACCAGTGATCCGAACCCGGACAGGGGTGCCACAGATACGCAGTATTTT. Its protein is CATSDPNPDRGATDTQYF.